The clone carrying this T cell receptor beta chain was observed many times. What it binds is unknown. Read sequence stops 3 residues before the CDR3 end, and the germline J gene provides the missing end. This entry belongs to a study of T cell clonality in common variable immunodeficiency. Regarding the study as a whole: Reportedly, TCR beta sequences from common variable immunodeficiency showed fewer deletions and N-nucleotide insertions.

Here immunoSEQ multiplex PCR was the method, and the copy in TCRdb shows in-frame clones only, minus some. Recorded here are 20,000 to 30,000 clones, none singletons. Of CVID subjects, 15 were female and 29 male, mean age approximately 41. Caucasian heritage predominated among both patients and controls. The V gene's germline CDR1 is LNHDA and CDR2 SQIVND (reference sequence). After removal of 6 bases from V and 0 bases from J, the junction contained 6 bases not matched to a gene. The CDR3 spans 15 residues. The sequence was collected from a human donor with common variable immunodeficiency. Sequenced material: peripheral blood mononuclear cells. The J gene is TRBJ2-3, the V gene TRBV19; 7 bases map to TRBD2. The part of the CDR3 DNA that was read is TGTGCCAGTAGCCCACTAGCGTTAAGCACAGATACG. This encodes CASSPLALSTDT. Given in full, the CDR3 is CASSPLALSTDTQYF. The whole variable domain, remainder taken from reference TRBV19 and TRBJ2-3, is DGGITQSPKYLFRKEGQNVTLSCEQNLNHDAMYWYRQDPGQGLRLIYYSQIVNDFQKGDIAEGYSVSREKKESFPLTVTSAQKNPTAFYLCASSPLALSTDTQYFGPGTRLTVL.